Each of the 12 T cell receptor beta chains below was sequenced from the same sample in a study of monozygotic twins with inflammatory bowel disease. From the 5' RACE reads, TCRdb lists one entry per CDR3 protein and no DNA. This table holds around 380,000 distinct CDR3 sequences. What was sequenced was blood. The receptors here all came from a human donor with ulcerative colitis or Crohn's disease, or a healthy co-twin of an affected twin (not recorded which).

This sequence joins TRBV5-1 and TRBJ2-7; checking the TCRdb D call of TRBD2 is not possible without DNA. Germline lookup yields CDR1 SGHRS and CDR2 YFSETQ. The CDR3 consists of 15 residues. CDR3 amino acids: CASSGREGSIYEQYF. The whole variable domain, filled in from reference TRBV5-1 and TRBJ2-7, reads KAGVTQTPRYLIKTRGQQVTLSCSPISGHRSVSWYQQTPGQGLQFLFEYFSETQRNKGNFPGRFSGRQFSNSRSEMNVSTLELGDSALYLCASSGREGSIYEQYFGPGTRLTVT.

The rearrangement joins TRBV14 to TRBJ2-2; without DNA, the TCRdb call of TRBD1 cannot be checked. The CDR3 spans 15 residues. Germline V gene data show CDR1 as SGHDN and CDR2 as FVKESK. CDR3 residues: CASSLSGANTGELFF.

This sequence joins TRBV20-1 and TRBJ2-3; TCRdb returns TRBD1, unconfirmable since there is no DNA. Germline assignment: CDR1 DFQATT and CDR2 SNEGSKA (reference sequence). CDR3 length: 16 amino acids. The CDR3 here is CSARDRLGQGTDTQYF.

The chain links TRBV5-1 to TRBJ1-3; absent DNA, TCRdb's TRBD1 call cannot be checked. Germline V gives CDR1 SGHRS, CDR2 YFSETQ. The CDR3 covers 15 residues. The CDR3 loop reads CASSPRGDSGNTIYF.

The V and J genes are TRBV7-6 and TRBJ2-3; as DNA is missing, the TRBD2 call by TCRdb cannot be tested. The CDR3 totals 15 residues. Germline assignment: CDR1 SGHVS and CDR2 FNYEAQ. The CDR3 protein is CASSLIAVGTDTQYF.

The chain couples TRBV4-1 to TRBJ1-5; TCRdb designates TRBD1, a call that cannot be tested without DNA. CDR1 is MGHRA, CDR2 YSYEKL, per germline. The CDR3 spans 15 residues. CDR3 in amino acids: CASSQEAGGGQPQHF.

This chain connects TRBV5-1 to TRBJ1-2; lacking DNA, the TRBD1 call made by TCRdb goes unchecked. Per the germline V gene, CDR1 is SGHRS and CDR2 is YFSETQ. The CDR3 runs to 16 residues. The CDR3 here is CASSLLVGDGESKYTF.

V gene TRBV30 combines with J gene TRBJ2-7. Per the germline V gene, CDR1 is GTSNPN and CDR2 is SVGIG (reference sequence). This CDR3 spans 13 amino acids. The CDR3 sequence is CAWSVQVSYEQYF.

The rearrangement joins TRBV5-1 to TRBJ2-7; there is no DNA to check the TCRdb D call of TRBD1. Per germline, CDR1 SGHRS and CDR2 YFSETQ. This CDR3 spans 14 amino acids. CDR3 region: CASRPGTARGEQYF.

This sequence joins TRBV4-3 and TRBJ1-5. The V gene's germline CDR1 is LGHNA and CDR2 YSLEER. The CDR3 spans 13 residues. The CDR3 here is CASSQGVHQPQHF.

This sequence joins TRBV2 and TRBJ2-7; TCRdb picks TRBD1, but there is no DNA to check that call. In germline, CDR1 is SNHLY, CDR2 FYNNEI. This CDR3 spans 14 amino acids. This chain's CDR3 is CASNNGDRVNEQYF.

This rearrangement joins TRBV20-1 to TRBJ2-3; TCRdb gives TRBD2 as the D gene, but with no DNA this cannot be confirmed. Per the germline V gene, CDR1 is DFQATT and CDR2 is SNEGSKA (reference sequence). The CDR3 runs to 15 residues. The CDR3 sequence: CSAHLGGIGTDTQYF.